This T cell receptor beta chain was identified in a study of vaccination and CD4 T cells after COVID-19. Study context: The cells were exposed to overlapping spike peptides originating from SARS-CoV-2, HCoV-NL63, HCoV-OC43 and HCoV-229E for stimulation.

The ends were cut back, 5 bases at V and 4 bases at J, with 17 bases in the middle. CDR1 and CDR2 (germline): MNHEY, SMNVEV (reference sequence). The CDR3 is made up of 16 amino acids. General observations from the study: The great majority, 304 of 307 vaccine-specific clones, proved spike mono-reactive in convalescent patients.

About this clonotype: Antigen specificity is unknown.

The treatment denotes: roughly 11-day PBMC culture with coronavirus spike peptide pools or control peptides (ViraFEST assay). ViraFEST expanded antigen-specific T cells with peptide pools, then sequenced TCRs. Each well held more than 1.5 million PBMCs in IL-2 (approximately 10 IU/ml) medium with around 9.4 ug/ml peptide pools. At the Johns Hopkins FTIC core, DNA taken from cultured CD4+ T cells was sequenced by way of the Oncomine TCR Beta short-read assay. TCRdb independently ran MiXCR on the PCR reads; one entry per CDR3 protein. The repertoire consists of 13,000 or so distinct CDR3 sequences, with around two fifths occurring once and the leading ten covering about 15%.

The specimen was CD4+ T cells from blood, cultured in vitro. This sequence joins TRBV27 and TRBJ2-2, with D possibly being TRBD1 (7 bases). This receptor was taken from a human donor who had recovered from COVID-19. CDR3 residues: CASSLSQGGITGELFF. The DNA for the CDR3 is TGTGCCAGCAGTCTCTCTCAGGGGGGTATCACCGGGGAGCTGTTTTTT.